The present T cell receptor (beta chain) was sequenced within a study of blood T cell repertoires in COVID-19. For the study at large: From T cells, B-cell-depleted T cells, or PBMCs came the material, which was cDNA or gDNA.

Generated by immunoSEQ multiplex PCR, the TCRdb table keeps only in-frame clones and is missing some. Here the sample spans approximately 200,000 clones, roughly 80% being singletons. Germline V lookup: CDR1 MNHEY, CDR2 SVGAGI. J gave up 7 bases and V 7 bases, and 9 bases lay outside the gene matches. The CDR3 consists of 14 residues. The sequence was collected from a woman aged 60 to 75 who had recovered from COVID-19. J is TRBJ2-2 and V is TRBV6-5, with TRBD2 identical over 7 bases. The source material was peripheral blood. CDR3 bases: TGTGCCAGCACCCCGAGGGGAGGGGTCGGGGAGCTGTTTTTT. Translation: CASTPRGGVGELFF.